This passage covers 25 T cell receptor beta chains from one sample sequenced in a study of T cell changes during pregnancy in multiple sclerosis. The method was immunoSEQ multiplex PCR; TCRdb's version includes in-frame clones alone and lacks a portion of them. Seen here are some 40,000 clones, roughly 93% observed once, and the top ten hold roughly 8%. The sample here was CD8+ T cells from peripheral blood mononuclear cells, taken in the third trimester of pregnancy. Every receptor here comes from a female donor with multiple sclerosis, enrolled in a pregnancy study.

This chain joins TRBV5-5 and TRBJ1-1, with 12 bases matching TRBD1. The V and J ends lost 4 bases and 5 bases, in that order; junction bases with no gene match: 15. CDR3 length equals 18 residues. Germline V CDR1 and CDR2: SGHKS, YYEKEE (reference sequence). The CDR3 region is CASSAPAGTGGSKTEAFF. The CDR3 DNA reads as TGTGCCAGCAGCGCCCCGGCCGGGACAGGGGGCTCTAAGACTGAAGCTTTCTTT.

The chain has TRBV5-1 and TRBJ1-2; possibly TRBD1 for D (5 bases). The CDR3 length is 15 residues. Germline V lookup: CDR1 SGHRS, CDR2 YFSETQ. Trimming shortened V by 0 bases and J by 3 bases, and 12 bases separated the two germline ends. CDR3 bases: TGCGCCAGCAGCTTGGCGGGCGGGGCGGACTATGGCTACACCTTC. Its translation: CASSLAGGADYGYTF.

The chain combines TRBV4-1 with TRBJ2-2; D not resolved. V dropped 0 bases and J dropped 0 bases, with 8 bases sitting between them. Germline lookup yields CDR1 MGHRA and CDR2 YSYEKL. The CDR3 has 16 amino acids. In DNA, the CDR3 is TGCGCCAGCAGCCAAGAGCCACAGTCGAACACCGGGGAGCTGTTTTTT. Its translation: CASSQEPQSNTGELFF.

The chain joins TRBV4-1 to TRBJ1-1, with D unresolved. The CDR3 runs to 13 residues. The germline gives CDR1 MGHRA, CDR2 YSYEKL. Trimming took off 2 bases at V and 7 bases at J, with 11 bases between the two ends. The CDR3 spells CASSQFGRDEAFF. The CDR3, as DNA: TGCGCCAGCAGCCAATTCGGACGGGATGAAGCTTTCTTT.

The J gene is TRBJ2-1, the V gene TRBV27, with TRBD1 as a possible D gene (5 bases). The CDR3 covers 13 residues. CDR1 is MNHEY, CDR2 SMNVEV, per germline (reference sequence). V was cut by 3 bases and J by 4 bases, with 7 bases left in between. The CDR3 here is CASSLGRYNEQFF. The DNA for the CDR3 is TGTGCCAGCAGTTTGGGGCGGTACAATGAGCAGTTCTTC.

The chain is built from TRBV5-4 and TRBJ2-7; the match to TRBD1 covers 9 bases. In germline, CDR1 is SGHNT, CDR2 YYREEE (reference sequence). V lost 2 bases to trimming and J lost 5 bases; unmatched junction nucleotides: 8. The CDR3 is 15 residues long. CDR3 nucleotides: TGTGCCAGCAGCTTCCCGGGACAGGGATCCGACGAGCAGTACTTC. Translating it yields CASSFPGQGSDEQYF. The full variable domain, its missing parts supplied by reference TRBV5-4 and TRBJ2-7, is ETGVTQSPTHLIKTRGQQVTLRCSSQSGHNTVSWYQQALGQGPQFIFQYYREEENGRGNFPPRFSGLQFPNYSSELNVNALELDDSALYLCASSFPGQGSDEQYFGPGTRLTVT.

The chain couples TRBV5-1 to TRBJ1-3, with D perhaps TRBD1 (6 bases). The ends were cut back, 0 bases at V and 0 bases at J, with 13 bases in the middle. The CDR3 spans 17 residues. Germline assignment: CDR1 SGHRS and CDR2 YFSETQ. This chain's CDR3 is CASSLVPGASSGNTIYF. CDR3 DNA: TGCGCCAGCAGCTTGGTTCCAGGGGCCAGCTCTGGAAACACCATATATTTT.

The V gene is TRBV6-1, the J gene TRBJ2-7; TRBD1 matches 8 bases. The junction had 2 bases not matched to a gene; V was cut back by 0 bases and J by 1 base. Germline assignment: CDR1 MNHNS and CDR2 SASEGT. The CDR3 loop spans 15 amino acids. The chain's CDR3 is CASSEAQGASYEQYF. CDR3 coding DNA: TGTGCCAGCAGTGAAGCGCAGGGGGCATCCTACGAGCAGTACTTC.

The chain combines TRBV10-2 with TRBJ2-7, with 11 nucleotides matching TRBD2. This CDR3 has 14 amino acids. J gave up 7 bases and V 2 bases, and 4 bases lay outside the gene matches. CDR1 is WSHSY, CDR2 SAAADI, per germline. CDR3 amino acids: CASSEPSGGWEQYF. The CDR3 nucleotides are TGCGCCAGCAGTGAGCCTAGCGGGGGGTGGGAGCAGTACTTC.

The V and J genes are TRBV5-4 and TRBJ1-5; 7 bases are a match to TRBD1. Germline lookup yields CDR1 SGHNT and CDR2 YYREEE (reference sequence). The junction had 5 bases not matched to a gene; V was cut back by 5 bases and J by 0 bases. The CDR3 sequence is 15 residues long. The CDR3 sequence is CASSYGTDSNQPQHF. The CDR3 nucleotides are TGTGCCAGCAGTTACGGGACAGATAGCAATCAGCCCCAGCATTTT.

This clone was recorded only once. V gene TRBV9 combines with J gene TRBJ2-1; TRBD1 is a possible D gene (6 bases). Germline-derived CDR1 and CDR2 are SGDLS and YYNGEE. The CDR3 has 15 residues. Trimming took off 2 bases at V and 6 bases at J, with 15 bases between the two ends. Here the CDR3 DNA reads TGTGCCAGCAGCGTGACAGGCAGTTTCTTCAATGAGCAGTTCTTC. It specifies CASSVTGSFFNEQFF.

The rearrangement joins TRBV13 to TRBJ1-4; tentatively, D is TRBD1 (6 bases). V was trimmed by 3 bases and J by 7 bases, leaving 15 bases between them. The CDR3 covers 15 residues. Germline V CDR1 and CDR2: PRHDT, FYEKMQ (reference sequence). The CDR3 protein is CASSFVGGISEKLFF. The CDR3 DNA is TGTGCCAGCAGCTTCGTAGGGGGAATTAGTGAAAAACTGTTTTTT. Based on the CDR3 plus reference TRBV13 and TRBJ1-4, the full variable domain is AAGVIQSPRHLIKEKRETATLKCYPIPRHDTVYWYQQGPGQDPQFLISFYEKMQSDKGSIPDRFSAQQFSDYHSELNMSSLELGDSALYFCASSFVGGISEKLFFGSGTQLSVL.

This clone was recorded only once. J is TRBJ1-2 and V is TRBV19, with D perhaps TRBD1 (5 bases). The CDR3 length is 14 residues. Germline CDR1 is LNHDA and CDR2 is SQIVND (reference sequence). Trimming removed 3 bases from V and 6 bases from J, with 14 bases in between. The CDR3 sequence: CASSMSQGRDGYTF. As DNA, the CDR3 is TGTGCCAGTAGTATGTCCCAGGGTCGTGATGGCTACACCTTC.

The CDR3 here is CASSLPDRESTGELFF. In DNA, the CDR3 is TGTGCCAGCAGCTTACCCGACAGAGAGAGCACCGGGGAGCTGTTTTTT. The chain uses TRBV7-9 and TRBJ2-2; D might be TRBD1 (5 bases). There are 16 residues in the CDR3. Germline V gene lookup returns CDR1 SEHNR and CDR2 FQNEAQ (reference sequence). V lost 2 bases, J lost 4 bases, and 14 bases lay in between.

The genes are TRBV27 and TRBJ1-2; 8 bases are a match to TRBD1. Looked up from germline, CDR1 is MNHEY and CDR2 is SMNVEV (reference sequence). CDR3 size: 14 residues. Trimming removed 5 bases from V and 6 bases from J; junction bases left unmatched: 8. The CDR3 protein is CASSTDRDGHGYTF. The CDR3 DNA reads TGTGCCAGCAGTACGGACAGGGACGGACATGGCTACACCTTC.

The chain joins TRBV5-1 to TRBJ2-1; TRBD1 agrees at 11 bases. Unmatched junction bases numbered 8, after V lost 5 bases and J lost 7 bases. The CDR3 consists of 15 residues. Germline V gives CDR1 SGHRS, CDR2 YFSETQ. CDR3 bases: TGCGCCAGCAGTCTGGACAGGGGGCACGGAAATGAGCAGTTCTTC. Translated, it gives CASSLDRGHGNEQFF. Using reference TRBV5-1 and TRBJ2-1 for the parts outside the CDR3, the full variable domain is KAGVTQTPRYLIKTRGQQVTLSCSPISGHRSVSWYQQTPGQGLQFLFEYFSETQRNKGNFPGRFSGRQFSNSRSEMNVSTLELGDSALYLCASSLDRGHGNEQFFGPGTRLTVL.

The chain links TRBV21-1 to TRBJ1-2; TRBD1 is the table's D call, not checked against the DNA. TRBV21-1 is a listed pseudogene. The CDR3 runs 15 residues. DNA of the CDR3: TGTGCCAGCGAGGACAGGGGCCGTACTAACTATGGCTACACCTTC. Translated, it gives CASEDRGRTNYGYTF.

The genes are TRBV4-1 and TRBJ2-1; 8 bases line up with TRBD2. V shed 0 bases, J shed 8 bases, and the junction held 3 bases outside the gene matches. The V gene's germline CDR1 is MGHRA and CDR2 YSYEKL. This CDR3 has 14 amino acids. The CDR3 coding sequence is TGCGCCAGCAGCCAAGATGACGGGGGGGATGAGCAGTTCTTC. Translated: CASSQDDGGDEQFF.

The CDR3 region has the DNA TGTGCCAGCAGCCAAGATTTCGGGGGATTGGGCTACACCTTC. It specifies CASSQDFGGLGYTF. The chain combines TRBV14 with TRBJ1-2, with D possibly TRBD1 on 5 matching bases. The CDR3 is 14 amino acids. Germline-derived CDR1 and CDR2 are SGHDN and FVKESK. The V end lost 0 bases, the J end lost 8 bases, and 13 bases lay between the germline ends.

This chain connects TRBV4-2 to TRBJ2-7; 11 bases match TRBD2. Germline V gene lookup returns CDR1 LGHNA and CDR2 YNFKEQ. CDR3 size: 16 residues. V shed 2 bases, J shed 3 bases, and the junction held 6 bases outside the gene matches. The CDR3 here is CASSQSSGGIFYEQYF. CDR3 nucleotides: TGTGCCAGCAGCCAATCTAGCGGGGGGATATTCTACGAGCAGTACTTC.

The chain couples TRBV15 to TRBJ1-5; D might be TRBD1 (5 bases). CDR3 length: 15 residues. Trimming removed 0 bases from V and 5 bases from J, with 11 bases in between. Germline-derived CDR1 and CDR2 are LNHNV and YYDKDF (reference sequence). The CDR3 DNA sequence: TGTGCCACCAGCAGAGATCTGGGAGGGGATCAGCCCCAGCATTTT. Protein sequence: CATSRDLGGDQPQHF.

The chain has TRBV11-2 and TRBJ2-7; 7 bases align to TRBD1. The CDR3 sequence is 15 residues long. The germline V gene has CDR1 SGHAT and CDR2 FQNNGV. Unmatched junction bases numbered 9, after V lost 5 bases and J lost 2 bases. The CDR3: CASSHSEGATYEQYF. CDR3 bases: TGTGCCAGCAGCCACTCTGAGGGGGCCACCTACGAGCAGTACTTC.

J is TRBJ2-1 and V is TRBV27, with TRBD2 matching 8 bases. CDR1 MNHEY and CDR2 SMNVEV come from the germline V gene (reference sequence). With V trimmed by 10 bases and J by 9 bases, 20 bases remained unmatched. The CDR3 is 16 amino acids. The CDR3 loop is CATPLDERGQVSEQFF. In nucleotides, the CDR3 is TGTGCCACCCCTTTAGATGAGCGGGGGCAGGTTAGTGAGCAGTTCTTC.

The CDR3 DNA reads as TGTGCCAGCATGAGGGACAGGGTGGGAGATACGCAGTATTTT. Amino acid sequence: CASMRDRVGDTQYF. This chain uses TRBV6-1 with TRBJ2-3; 9 bases align to TRBD1. The CDR3 length is 14 residues. After removal of 7 bases from V and 5 bases from J, the junction contained 7 bases not matched to a gene. The germline V gene encodes CDR1 MNHNS and CDR2 SASEGT.

CDR3 amino acids: CASSDVPGGGNEQFF. In nucleotides, the CDR3 is TGTGCCAGCAGTGATGTTCCAGGGGGCGGCAATGAGCAGTTCTTC. The gene calls are TRBV6-1 and TRBJ2-1; 8 bases match TRBD1. Trimming removed 3 bases from V and 6 bases from J; junction bases left unmatched: 7. The germline V gene has CDR1 MNHNS and CDR2 SASEGT. The CDR3 length is 15 residues.